In this sample, the clone carrying this T cell receptor beta chain turned up many times. Its matching antigen is unknown. This sample was taken from a study of CD8 T cells in ankylosing spondylitis. Regarding the study as a whole: Eight or nine highly homologous variants made up a TCR beta motif that seemed to typify ankylosing spondylitis blood. A CD8+ phenotype characterized the disease-linked clones, which were relatively rare in peripheral blood. Clones linked to disease were reported to show significant enrichment in matched ankylosing spondylitis synovial fluid.

The authors made TCR beta libraries by quantitative 5'-RACE with molecular barcodes. TCRdb re-called the 5' RACE reads through MiXCR, storing one row per CDR3 protein. The table lists about 64,000 distinct CDR3 sequences, approximately 6% of them singletons, with roughly 5% in the top ten. The V end lost 1 base, the J end lost 6 bases, and 16 bases lay between the germline ends. Germline V gene data show CDR1 as LGHDT and CDR2 as YNNKEL (reference sequence). The CDR3 extends over 15 amino acids. This sequence joins TRBV3-1 and TRBJ2-7; D is uncertain. The sequenced sample was synovial fluid, either unsorted or a sorted T cell fraction (not recorded which). The clonotype was recovered from a male donor with ankylosing spondylitis. The CDR3 protein is CASSQGAGPSAEQYF. The CDR3 bases are TGTGCCAGCAGCCAAGGGGCAGGCCCTTCCGCCGAGCAGTACTTC.